One and the same sample provided the 25 T cell receptor beta chains below, sequenced in a study of cytomegalovirus exposure and HLA in healthy donors. The PCR used 60 Vbeta and 13 Jbeta primers. The data were produced by immunoSEQ multiplex PCR, yet TCRdb's version contains in-frame clones alone and is incomplete. Of 90,000 or so clones listed, approximately 80% are singletons. The specimen was PBMCs. The receptors derive from a man over 45 in good health and CMV-seropositive.

The genes are TRBV7-9 and TRBJ1-2, with D possibly being TRBD1 (6 bases). V was pared by 2 bases and J by 8 bases, with 27 bases between. The CDR3 is made up of 18 amino acids. Germline CDR1 is SEHNR and CDR2 is FQNEAQ (reference sequence). CDR3 sequence (DNA): TGTGCCAGCAGCTTATCCCGGGGAGGGGGTGAGGGAATGAAAGGCTACACCTTC. Translated, it gives CASSLSRGGGEGMKGYTF.

The chain uses TRBV11-3 and TRBJ2-3; 12 bases match TRBD2. The V and J ends lost 5 bases and 0 bases, in that order; junction bases with no gene match: 9. CDR1 and CDR2 (germline): SGHNT, YENEEA. There are 18 residues in the CDR3. The CDR3 nucleotides read TGTGCCAGCAGCCCTCGACTAGCGGGAGAGGCTAGCACAGATACGCAGTATTTT. It specifies CASSPRLAGEASTDTQYF.

The chain combines TRBV18 with TRBJ2-1; 10 bases align to TRBD2. J gave up 9 bases and V 4 bases, and 6 bases lay outside the gene matches. This CDR3 has 14 residues. CDR1 is KGHSH, CDR2 LQKENI, per germline. In DNA, the CDR3 is TGTGCCAGCTCACTAGGGACTAGCGACGCTGAGCAGTTCTTC. Translated: CASSLGTSDAEQFF.

V is TRBV20-1 and J is TRBJ1-2; TRBD1 might be the D (5 bases). Trimming pared 1 base from V and 12 bases from J, leaving 12 bases between. Germline-derived CDR1 and CDR2 are DFQATT and SNEGSKA (reference sequence). This CDR3 has 11 residues. The chain's CDR3 is CSARGHRSHTF. As DNA, the CDR3 is TGCAGTGCTAGAGGTCACAGGTCCCACACCTTC.

V is TRBV30 and J is TRBJ1-2, with 7 bases identical to TRBD1. Germline CDR1 and CDR2: GTSNPN and SVGIG (reference sequence). The CDR3 contains 13 residues. Losses at the gene ends were 7 bases for V and 8 bases for J; bases not matched to a gene: 13. CDR3 sequence: CASQSVQQGGYTF. The DNA of the CDR3 is TGTGCCTCCCAATCGGTTCAACAGGGGGGCTACACCTTC.

The V gene is TRBV7-2, the J gene TRBJ2-1; 9 bases are a match to TRBD2. The germline V gene encodes CDR1 SGHTA and CDR2 FQGNSA. Trimming at V came to 5 bases and at J to 8 bases, leaving 13 bases not matched to a gene. The CDR3 contains 16 residues. The CDR3: CASSRVAGGPLYEQFF. As DNA, the CDR3 is TGTGCCAGCAGCCGAGTGGCGGGAGGGCCTCTTTATGAGCAGTTCTTC.

The chain has TRBV7-2 and TRBJ1-3; 7 bases match TRBD1. Germline CDR1 and CDR2: SGHTA and FQGNSA. Trimming cost V 3 bases and J 2 bases; bases outside gene matches: 4. The CDR3 sequence is 15 residues long. CDR3: CASSFLGQAGNTIYF. The CDR3 DNA reads as TGTGCCAGCAGCTTCCTCGGACAGGCTGGAAACACCATATATTTT. Full variable domain (missing parts from reference TRBV7-2 and TRBJ1-3): GAGVSQSPSNKVTEKGKDVELRCDPISGHTALYWYRQSLGQGLEFLIYFQGNSAPDKSGLPSDRFSAERTGGSVSTLTIQRTQQEDSAVYLCASSFLGQAGNTIYFGEGSWLTVV.

This chain uses TRBV6-5 with TRBJ1-2; D remains ambiguous. The germline gives CDR1 MNHEY, CDR2 SVGAGI. The CDR3 sequence is 12 residues long. The V end was cut by 7 bases, the J end by 9 bases, with 15 bases between. CDR3: CASKTPGLSYTF. The DNA of the CDR3 is TGTGCCAGCAAGACCCCGGGGTTAAGCTACACCTTC.

This rearrangement joins TRBV29-1 to TRBJ2-2, with a tentative D call TRBD2 (6 bases). V was trimmed by 5 bases and J by 7 bases, leaving 14 bases between them. This CDR3 comprises 13 residues. Germline CDR1 and CDR2: SQVTM and ANQGSEA. DNA for the CDR3: TGCAGCGTTTCTGAGGGAGGCCTCGGGGAGCTGTTTTTT. The encoded protein is CSVSEGGLGELFF.

V is TRBV5-1 and J is TRBJ2-7; 8 bases map to TRBD2. This CDR3 region has 15 residues. Germline CDR1 SGHRS, CDR2 YFSETQ. V gave up 5 bases and J gave up 2 bases; unmatched junction bases: 9. The CDR3 DNA follows: TGCGCCAGCAGGCCCGGGACTAGTGGCCCCTACGAGCAGTACTTC. Translated: CASRPGTSGPYEQYF.

J is TRBJ2-7 and V is TRBV6-1, with a weak D call TRBD1 (5 bases). CDR1 is MNHNS, CDR2 SASEGT, per germline. V gave up 2 bases and J gave up 12 bases, with 14 bases separating them. The CDR3 contains 12 residues. CDR3 sequence (DNA): TGTGCCAGCAGTGAATTGTCAGGGCAGGCGTACTTC. Its translation: CASSELSGQAYF.

The V and J genes are TRBV19 and TRBJ2-3, with D possibly matching TRBD1 (5 bases). The CDR3 extends over 15 amino acids. Germline loops: CDR1 LNHDA, CDR2 SQIVND (reference sequence). The germline V and J ends were trimmed by 5 bases and 4 bases, with 16 bases remaining between them. CDR3 residues: CASSSAGAAPDTQYF. As DNA, the CDR3 is TGTGCCAGTAGTTCTGCTGGGGCGGCCCCAGATACGCAGTATTTT.

CDR3 coding DNA: TGTGCCATCAGTGAGTCCTTGGGGACTTCTTCCAATGAGCAGTTCTTC. It specifies CAISESLGTSSNEQFF. V gene TRBV10-3 combines with J gene TRBJ2-1; TRBD2 might be the D (6 bases). V gave up 0 bases and J gave up 6 bases, with 15 bases separating them. The CDR3 runs 16 residues. CDR1 and CDR2 (germline): ENHRY, SYGVKD.

The chain links TRBV2 to TRBJ1-2; 7 positions match TRBD1. Germline assignment: CDR1 SNHLY and CDR2 FYNNEI. The CDR3 contains 13 residues. With 6 bases clipped from V and 7 bases from J, the junction kept 8 bases outside the gene matches. CDR3 amino acids: CASSGGGGRGYTF. The CDR3 DNA follows: TGTGCCAGCAGCGGCGGAGGGGGCCGTGGCTACACCTTC.

The rearrangement links TRBV18 to TRBJ2-3, with D uncertain. The germline V and J ends were trimmed by 3 bases and 0 bases, with 10 bases remaining between them. The CDR3 totals 15 residues. Germline V gene data show CDR1 as KGHSH and CDR2 as LQKENI. The CDR3 sequence: CASSPLAESTDTQYF. The CDR3 DNA sequence: TGTGCCAGCTCACCCTTGGCGGAGAGCACAGATACGCAGTATTTT. Full variable domain (missing parts from reference TRBV18 and TRBJ2-3): NAGVMQNPRHLVRRRGQEARLRCSPMKGHSHVYWYRQLPEEGLKFMVYLQKENIIDESGMPKERFSAEFPKEGPSILRIQQVVRGDSAAYFCASSPLAESTDTQYFGPGTRLTVL.

The chain carries TRBV19 and TRBJ1-5; D is ambiguous. Between the trimmed V and J ends, which lost 5 bases and 4 bases, there was a span of 12 bases. Germline values: CDR1 LNHDA, CDR2 SQIVND (reference sequence). The CDR3 has 14 amino acids. CDR3 residues: CASSPSSGNQPQHF. The CDR3 DNA reads as TGTGCCAGTAGTCCCTCTTCGGGGAATCAGCCCCAGCATTTT.

The genes are TRBV5-6 and TRBJ2-1, with D maybe TRBD2 (5 bases). This CDR3 contains 15 residues. Germline V CDR1 and CDR2: SGHDT, YYEEEE. V was cut by 0 bases and J by 4 bases, with 11 bases left in between. In DNA form, the CDR3 reads TGTGCCAGCAGCTTGGGAGGGAGTAGGTACAATGAGCAGTTCTTC. Encoded protein: CASSLGGSRYNEQFF.

The genes are TRBV2 and TRBJ2-1, with no clear D. Trimming pared 3 bases from V and 9 bases from J, leaving 12 bases between. Per germline, CDR1 SNHLY and CDR2 FYNNEI. The CDR3 consists of 13 residues. Here the CDR3 DNA reads TGTGCCAGCAGTGATGGAGCGCGCGGTGAGCAGTTCTTC. It codes for CASSDGARGEQFF.

The sample holds one count of this clone. The chain links TRBV5-5 to TRBJ2-7; 9 positions match TRBD2. Germline CDR1 is SGHKS and CDR2 is YYEKEE (reference sequence). The CDR3 spans 18 residues. The ends lost 0 bases at V and 0 bases at J; junction bases unmatched: 10. CDR3 protein: CASSLAPPGTSLSYEQYF. DNA for the CDR3: TGTGCCAGCAGCTTGGCTCCTCCCGGGACTAGCCTCTCCTACGAGCAGTACTTC.

The chain has TRBV10-1 and TRBJ2-3; 15 nucleotides line up with TRBD2. Germline CDR1 and CDR2: WNHNN and SYGVQD (reference sequence). V gave up 6 bases and J gave up 7 bases; unmatched junction bases: 11. This CDR3 is 17 amino acids long. CDR3 loop: CASRAPIGTSGRYTQYF. CDR3 in DNA: TGCGCCAGCAGGGCCCCCATTGGGACTAGCGGGAGGTATACGCAGTATTTT.

J is TRBJ2-2 and V is TRBV5-6, with D perhaps matching TRBD1 (5 bases). This CDR3 spans 14 amino acids. Germline assignment: CDR1 SGHDT and CDR2 YYEEEE. Trimming stripped 2 bases from V and 6 bases from J, with 11 bases between. This chain's CDR3 is CASSFPWGAGELFF. The CDR3 DNA is TGTGCCAGCAGCTTTCCCTGGGGCGCCGGGGAGCTGTTTTTT.

This chain uses TRBV21-1 with TRBJ2-4; the table's D call TRBD2 went unverified against the DNA. TRBV21-1 is reported as a pseudogene. The CDR3 runs 16 residues. In DNA form, the CDR3 reads TGTGCCAGCAGCACCCAGCGGGAGTTGGCCAAAAACATTCAGTACTTC. Translation: CASSTQRELAKNIQYF.

This clone appeared a few times. This sequence joins TRBV5-8 and TRBJ1-2; 8 bases fit TRBD1. Trimming removed 4 bases from V and 3 bases from J; junction bases left unmatched: 8. The CDR3 has 15 residues. CDR1 is SGHTS, CDR2 YDEGEE, per germline. In DNA, the CDR3 is TGTGCCAGCAGCCCAAAGGACAGGGAGGACTATGGCTACACCTTC. Amino acid sequence: CASSPKDREDYGYTF.

V gene TRBV4-1 combines with J gene TRBJ1-2; 8 positions agree with TRBD1. V shed 5 bases and J 8 bases; nucleotides not matched to a gene: 7. The germline V gene encodes CDR1 MGHRA and CDR2 YSYEKL. This CDR3 region has 13 residues. CDR3 protein: CASSYSGGEGYTF. CDR3 coding DNA: TGCGCCAGCAGCTACTCAGGGGGCGAGGGCTACACCTTC.

The DNA for the CDR3 is TGTGCCAGCAGCTCCTGGACAGGGTTTGATTCACCCCTCCACTTT. Translated: CASSSWTGFDSPLHF. This sequence joins TRBV5-4 and TRBJ1-6; 8 bases are shared with TRBD1. Unmatched junction bases numbered 7, after V lost 3 bases and J lost 8 bases. Germline V CDR1 and CDR2: SGHNT, YYREEE (reference sequence). The CDR3 covers 15 residues.